This TCR beta chain was found in a study of T cell responses to AZD1222 COVID-19 vaccine. Trimming left V 4 bases short and J 6 bases short, with 13 bases between. The CDR3 length is 14 residues. The germline gives CDR1 SGHRS, CDR2 YFSETQ. A note on this clone: Antigen specificity is unknown.

The assay was immunoSEQ multiplex PCR, and TCRdb's table has in-frame clones only and misses some. Here the sample spans about 180,000 clones, 70% to 90% being singletons. Points from the study as a whole: Donors were largely white British and mainly female; clonal diversity was possibly underestimated.

This TCR derives from an adult in good health. This chain joins TRBV5-1 and TRBJ2-2, with D possibly being TRBD1 or TRBD2 (5 bases each). The specimen was peripheral blood, collected on day 0 of AZD1222 vaccination. CDR3 coding DNA: TGCGCCAGCAGCAGTCATAGGGGACCCGGGGAGCTGTTTTTT. It translates to CASSSHRGPGELFF.